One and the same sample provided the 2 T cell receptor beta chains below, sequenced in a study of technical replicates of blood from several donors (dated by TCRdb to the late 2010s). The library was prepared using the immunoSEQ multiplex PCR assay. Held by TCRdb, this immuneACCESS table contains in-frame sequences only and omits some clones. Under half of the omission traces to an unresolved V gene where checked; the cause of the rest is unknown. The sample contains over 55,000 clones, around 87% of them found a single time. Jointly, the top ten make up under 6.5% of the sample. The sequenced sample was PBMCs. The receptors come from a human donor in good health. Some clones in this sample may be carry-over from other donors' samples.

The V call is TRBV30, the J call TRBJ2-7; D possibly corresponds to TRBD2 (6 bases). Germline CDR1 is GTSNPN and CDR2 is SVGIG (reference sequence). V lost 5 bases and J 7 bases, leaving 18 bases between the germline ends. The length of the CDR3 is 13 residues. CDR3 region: CAWAQGLEREQYF. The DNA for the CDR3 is TGTGCCTGGGCCCAGGGACTCGAGAGGGAGCAGTACTTC.

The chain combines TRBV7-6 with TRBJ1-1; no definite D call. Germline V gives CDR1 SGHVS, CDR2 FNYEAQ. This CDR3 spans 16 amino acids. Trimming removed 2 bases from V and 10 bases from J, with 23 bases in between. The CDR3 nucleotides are TGTGCCAGCAGCTTATTTTTAACAGAGTCAGGCTCAGGAGCTTTCTTT. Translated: CASSLFLTESGSGAFF.